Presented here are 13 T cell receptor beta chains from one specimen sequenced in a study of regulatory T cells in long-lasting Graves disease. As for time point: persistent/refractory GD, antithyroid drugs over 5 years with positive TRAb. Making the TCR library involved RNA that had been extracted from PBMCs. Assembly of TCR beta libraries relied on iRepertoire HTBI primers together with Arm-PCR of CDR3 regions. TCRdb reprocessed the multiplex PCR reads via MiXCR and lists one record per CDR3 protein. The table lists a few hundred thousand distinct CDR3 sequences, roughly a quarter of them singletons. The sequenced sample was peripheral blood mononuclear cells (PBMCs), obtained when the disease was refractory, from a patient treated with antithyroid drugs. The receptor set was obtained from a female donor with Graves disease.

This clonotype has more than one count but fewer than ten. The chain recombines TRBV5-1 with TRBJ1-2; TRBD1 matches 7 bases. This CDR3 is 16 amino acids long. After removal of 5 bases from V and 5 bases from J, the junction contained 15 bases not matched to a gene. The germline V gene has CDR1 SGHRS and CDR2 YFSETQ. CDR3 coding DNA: TGCGCCAGCAGAAGAAGCCAGGGGGTCGAAGAGTATGGCTACACCTTC. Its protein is CASRRSQGVEEYGYTF.

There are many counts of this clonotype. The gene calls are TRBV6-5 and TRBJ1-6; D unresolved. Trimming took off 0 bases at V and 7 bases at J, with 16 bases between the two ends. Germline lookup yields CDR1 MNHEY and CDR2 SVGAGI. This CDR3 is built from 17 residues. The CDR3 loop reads CASSYSRLAAGNSPLHF. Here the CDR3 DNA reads TGTGCCAGCAGTTACTCAAGGCTGGCGGCGGGAAATTCACCCCTCCACTTT.

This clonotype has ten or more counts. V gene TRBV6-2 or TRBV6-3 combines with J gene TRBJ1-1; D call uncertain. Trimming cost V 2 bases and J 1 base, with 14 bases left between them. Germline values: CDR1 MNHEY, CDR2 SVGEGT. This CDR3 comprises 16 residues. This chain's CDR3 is CASSYRELVANTEAFF. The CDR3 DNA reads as TGTGCCAGCAGTTACCGGGAACTTGTTGCGAACACTGAAGCTTTCTTT.

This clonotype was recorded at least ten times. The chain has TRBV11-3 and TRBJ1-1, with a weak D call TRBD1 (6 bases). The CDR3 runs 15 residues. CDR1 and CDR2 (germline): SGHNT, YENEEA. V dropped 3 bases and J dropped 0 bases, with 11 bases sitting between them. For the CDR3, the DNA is TGTGCCAGCAGCTTCATCTGGACAGTGAACACTGAAGCTTTCTTT. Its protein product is CASSFIWTVNTEAFF.

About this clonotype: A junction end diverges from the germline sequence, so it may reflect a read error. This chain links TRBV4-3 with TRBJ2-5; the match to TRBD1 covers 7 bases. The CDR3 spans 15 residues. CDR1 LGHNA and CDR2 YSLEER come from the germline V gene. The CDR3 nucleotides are TGCGCCAGCAGCCAAGATGACAGGGCGCAAGGGACCCAGTACTTC. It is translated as CASSQDDRAQGTQYF.

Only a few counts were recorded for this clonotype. Here the CDR3 DNA reads TGTGCCAGTAGTCTCTCGCCAGGAAACTCTGGAAACACCATATATTTT. It is translated as CASSLSPGNSGNTIYF. The chain uses TRBV19 and TRBJ1-3; D remains ambiguous. V was pared by 5 bases and J by 0 bases, with 14 bases between. CDR3 size: 16 residues. CDR1 LNHDA and CDR2 SQIVND come from the germline V gene (reference sequence).

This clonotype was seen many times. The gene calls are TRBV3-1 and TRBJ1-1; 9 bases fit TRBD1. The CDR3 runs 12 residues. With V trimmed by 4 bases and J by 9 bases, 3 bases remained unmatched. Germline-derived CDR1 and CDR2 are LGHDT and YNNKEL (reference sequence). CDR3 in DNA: TGTGCCAGCAGCCTCGGACAGGGGAAAGCTTTCTTT. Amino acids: CASSLGQGKAFF.

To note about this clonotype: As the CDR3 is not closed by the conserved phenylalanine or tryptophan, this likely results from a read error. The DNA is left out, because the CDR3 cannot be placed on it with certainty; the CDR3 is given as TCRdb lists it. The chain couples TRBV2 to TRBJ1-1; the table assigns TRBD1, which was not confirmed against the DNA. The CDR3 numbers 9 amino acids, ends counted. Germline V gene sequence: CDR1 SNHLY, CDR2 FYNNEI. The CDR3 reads CASVRGGEL.

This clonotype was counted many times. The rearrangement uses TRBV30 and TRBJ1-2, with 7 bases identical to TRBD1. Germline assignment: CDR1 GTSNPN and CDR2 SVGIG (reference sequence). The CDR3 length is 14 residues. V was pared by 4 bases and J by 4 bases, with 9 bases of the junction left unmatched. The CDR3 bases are TGTGCCTGGACCCAGCAGGGGGTAGGCTATGGCTACACCTTC. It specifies CAWTQQGVGYGYTF.

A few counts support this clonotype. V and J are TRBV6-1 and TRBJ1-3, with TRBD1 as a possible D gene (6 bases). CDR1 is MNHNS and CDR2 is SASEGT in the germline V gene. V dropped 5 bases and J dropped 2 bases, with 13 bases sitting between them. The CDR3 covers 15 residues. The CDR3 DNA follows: TGTGCCAGCAGTCCGACCGGGACACCTGGAAACACCATATATTTT. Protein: CASSPTGTPGNTIYF.

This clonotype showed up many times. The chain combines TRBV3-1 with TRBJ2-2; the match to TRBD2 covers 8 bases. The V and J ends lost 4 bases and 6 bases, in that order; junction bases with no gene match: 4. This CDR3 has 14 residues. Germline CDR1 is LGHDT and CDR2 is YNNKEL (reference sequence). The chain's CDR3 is CASSRAGDSGELFF. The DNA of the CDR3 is TGTGCCAGCAGCCGAGCGGGAGATTCCGGGGAGCTGTTTTTT.

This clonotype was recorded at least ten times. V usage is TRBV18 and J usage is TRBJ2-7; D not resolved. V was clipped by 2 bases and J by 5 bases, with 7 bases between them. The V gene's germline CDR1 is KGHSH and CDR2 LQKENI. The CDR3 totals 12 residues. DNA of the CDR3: TGTGCCAGCTCACCAAAAGGGAACGAGCAGTACTTC. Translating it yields CASSPKGNEQYF. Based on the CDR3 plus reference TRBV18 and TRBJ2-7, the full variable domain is NAGVMQNPRHLVRRRGQEARLRCSPMKGHSHVYWYRQLPEEGLKFMVYLQKENIIDESGMPKERFSAEFPKEGPSILRIQQVVRGDSAAYFCASSPKGNEQYFGPGTRLTVT.

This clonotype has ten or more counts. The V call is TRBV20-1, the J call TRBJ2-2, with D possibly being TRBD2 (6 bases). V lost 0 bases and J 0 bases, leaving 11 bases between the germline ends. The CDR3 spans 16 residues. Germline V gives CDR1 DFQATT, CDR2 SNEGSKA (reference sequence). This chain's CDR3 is CSARDRGGANTGELFF. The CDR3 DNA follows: TGCAGTGCTAGAGATCGAGGCGGGGCGAACACCGGGGAGCTGTTTTTT.